Listed below are T cell receptor beta chains from one sample, sequenced in a study of Graves' ophthalmopathy and Graves' hyperthyroidism. TCRdb itself ran the multiplex PCR reads through MiXCR, one entry per CDR3 protein. The table shows around 1.1 million distinct CDR3 sequences, with about two fifths occurring only once. The sequencing input was peripheral blood or thyroid tissue (not recorded which). These receptors originate from an adult man with Graves' hyperthyroidism. CDR3s include the opening cysteine and the closing phenylalanine or tryptophan. The order of the fields is D gene, CDR3 length, J gene, V gene, clone size, CDR3 protein. A D gene is named only where the DNA matches it firmly. The size field is filled for only some rows; it gives once, few, many or a size class.

NA	16	TRBJ1-1	TRBV10-3	few	CAIRAGLSGIDTEAFF
TRBD1	15	TRBJ2-7	TRBV7-3	few	CASSPRGTGANEQYF
NA	15	TRBJ1-1	TRBV10-3	many	CAISESRQENTEAFF
TRBD1	17	TRBJ1-6	TRBV20-1	many	CSARVQGASSYNSPLHF
NA	13	TRBJ1-5	TRBV20-1	many	CSARVPSTQPQHF
NA	17	TRBJ2-2	TRBV7-3	few	CASRYLAGTANTGELFF
NA	14	TRBJ1-6	TRBV7-9	once	CASSSVDGNSPLHF
NA	13	TRBJ2-5	TRBV7-9	NA	CASSLVIGETQYF
NA	14	TRBJ1-2	TRBV20-1	NA	CSARDAGRSYGYTF
NA	15	TRBJ1-1	TRBV10-1	NA	CASRGRSGMNTEAFF
NA	16	TRBJ1-6	TRBV9	many	CASSAFDRLGISPLHF
NA	14	TRBJ1-6	TRBV10-3	NA	CASSPSGTNSPLHF
TRBD1	20	TRBJ2-6	TRBV11-2	once	CASSLIGRGRGRVGANVLTF
NA	12	TRBJ1-1	TRBV2	NA	CASQGYDTEAFF
NA	14	TRBJ2-7	TRBV7-9	many	CASSSLGRSYEQYF
NA	13	TRBJ1-2	TRBV25-1	NA	CASRTGGNYGHTF
NA	12	TRBJ1-5	TRBV29-1	NA	CSPEDSNQPQHF
NA	17	TRBJ2-7	TRBV20-1	few	CSARSGGGHSLTYEQYF
TRBD2	14	TRBJ2-2	TRBV10-3	many	CAISAGGDTGELFF
TRBD1	16	TRBJ1-3	TRBV20-1	few	CSARTLGQGTGNTIYF
TRBD1	15	TRBJ1-6	TRBV9	many	CASSTSGTGASPLHF
TRBD2	16	TRBJ2-2	TRBV20-1	NA	CSARPRGAGGPGELFF
TRBD1	15	TRBJ1-1	TRBV25-1	NA	CASINSGGRNTEAFF
TRBD2	13	TRBJ2-5	TRBV7-6	NA	CASSFGGNQPQYF
NA	10	TRBJ1-1	TRBV12-3/TRBV12-4	many	CASEGAEAFF
NA	15	TRBJ1-2	TRBV11-2	few	CASSARWGELYGYTF
NA	14	TRBJ1-4	TRBV10-3	many	CASPSPATNEKLFF
NA	13	TRBJ1-5	TRBV20-1	NA	CSALEGGNQPQHF
NA	11	TRBJ2-5	TRBV15	many	CATSSTETQYF
NA	16	TRBJ1-6	TRBV7-2	NA	CASSLGPAGDFSPLHF
NA	14	TRBJ1-4	TRBV24-1	many	CATTRRTTNEKLFF
NA	14	TRBJ2-2	TRBV5-1	NA	CAHPGTGNTGELFF
NA	16	TRBJ2-5	TRBV24-1	few	CATSDSRDRGLETQYF
NA	15	TRBJ2-6	TRBV2	NA	CASSVWGAGANVLTF
TRBD1	13	TRBJ1-1	TRBV29-1	once	CSVVTGSDSEAFF
NA	14	TRBJ2-7	TRBV6-6	NA	CASSPRANRGEQYF
TRBD1	14	TRBJ2-5	TRBV10-3	many	CAIRGDRGQETQYF
NA	15	TRBJ1-1	TRBV7-6	NA	CASSLKGTPSAEAFF
TRBD1	17	TRBJ2-7	TRBV11-2	many	CASSLRGDRGLTYEQYF